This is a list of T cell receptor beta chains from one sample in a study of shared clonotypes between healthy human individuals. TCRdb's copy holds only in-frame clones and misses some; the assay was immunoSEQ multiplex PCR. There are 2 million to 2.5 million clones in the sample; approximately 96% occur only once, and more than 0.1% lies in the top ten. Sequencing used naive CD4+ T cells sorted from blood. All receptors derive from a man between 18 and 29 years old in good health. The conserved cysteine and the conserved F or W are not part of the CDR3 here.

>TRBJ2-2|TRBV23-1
ASRTEQGANTGELF
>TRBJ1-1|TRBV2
ASSGQGMNTEAF
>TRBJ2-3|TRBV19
ASSTGPRGTQY
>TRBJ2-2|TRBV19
ASSIAENTGELF
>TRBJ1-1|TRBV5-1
ASSQGGPNTEAF
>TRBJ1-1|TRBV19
ASRGREFGEAF
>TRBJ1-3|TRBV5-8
ASSLTFTGNTIY
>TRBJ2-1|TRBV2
ASSSTPEQF
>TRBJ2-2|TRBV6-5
ASRSTGGNTGELF
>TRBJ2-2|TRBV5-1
ASSFGGLGTSGSGELF
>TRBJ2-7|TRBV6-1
ASTGDHYEQY
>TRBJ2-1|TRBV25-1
ASSVGAVSVEQF
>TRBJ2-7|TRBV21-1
ASSKQGEGEQY
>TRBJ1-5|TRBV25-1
ASSGQGNQPQH
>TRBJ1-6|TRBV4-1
ASSPRVGRDNSPLH
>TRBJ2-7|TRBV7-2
ASSLVRAYEQY
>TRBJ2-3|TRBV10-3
AISGSGASTDTQY
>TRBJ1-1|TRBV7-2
ASSLTGTQNTEAF
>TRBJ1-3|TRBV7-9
ASSQTVSGNTIY
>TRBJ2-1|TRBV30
AWSRLFGSYNEQF
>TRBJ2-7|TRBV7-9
ASSPTGQGLYEQY
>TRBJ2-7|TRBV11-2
ASSLGSSGLSYEQY
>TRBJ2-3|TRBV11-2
ASSLVAGATDTQY
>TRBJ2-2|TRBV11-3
ASSFLAGGQNTGELF
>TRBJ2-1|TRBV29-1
SAGTTFGNEQF
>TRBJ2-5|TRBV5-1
ASSLEGGPETQY
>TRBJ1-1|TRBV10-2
ASSVPAGRAF
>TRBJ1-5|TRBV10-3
AISESLTSNQPQH
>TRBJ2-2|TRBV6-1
ASSEAPQGNTGELF
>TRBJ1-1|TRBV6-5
ASNHRGLNTEAF
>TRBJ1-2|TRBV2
ASSSPGGPGYT
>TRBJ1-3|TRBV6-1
ASSDLGQGGNTIY
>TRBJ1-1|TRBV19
ASSLRLKGGSMAEAF
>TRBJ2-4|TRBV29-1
SVQRDRGLTKNIQY
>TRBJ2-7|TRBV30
AWSEPGQGTYEQY
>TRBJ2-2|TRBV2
ASSGTVNTGELF
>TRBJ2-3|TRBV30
AWSGGAPTDTQY
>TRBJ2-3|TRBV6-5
ASSYSEGPPTDTQY
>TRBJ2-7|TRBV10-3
AINERDSSYEQY
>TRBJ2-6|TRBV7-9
ASSLGGAKPSGANVLT
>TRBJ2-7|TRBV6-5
ASSRLREGLLEQY
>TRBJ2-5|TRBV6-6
ASSYSGATGETQY
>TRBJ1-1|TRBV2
ATGKEQGILNTEAF
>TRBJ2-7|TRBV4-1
ASSQPVGSYEQY
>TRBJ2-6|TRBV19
ASNRDGANVLT
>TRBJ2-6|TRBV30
AWRGSGANVLT
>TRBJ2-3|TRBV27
ASSTSSDTQY
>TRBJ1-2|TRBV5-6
ASSREPGGGYT
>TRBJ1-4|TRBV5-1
ASSFTGGNNEKLF
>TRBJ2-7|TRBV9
ASSARQGASEQY
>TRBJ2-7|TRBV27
ASREEGQGEGQY
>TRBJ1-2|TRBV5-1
ASSLYRIGGGTPQSSYGYT
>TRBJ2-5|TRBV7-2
ASSLRAGLETQY
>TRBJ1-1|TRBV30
AWSGPGANTEAF
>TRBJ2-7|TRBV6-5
ASSYSDGTYEQY